Listed below are T cell receptor beta chains from one sample, sequenced in a study of blood T cell repertoires in COVID-19. The repertoire was sequenced with immunoSEQ multiplex PCR; TCRdb's copy has only in-frame clones and lacks some. This sample yields under 200,000 clones, of which roughly 87% are seen a single time; 7% to 7.5% belongs to the top ten. Material: PBMCs or T cells enriched from blood (not recorded which). The receptor set was obtained from a woman aged 45-59 years who had recovered from COVID-19. CDR3s include the opening cysteine and the closing phenylalanine or tryptophan. The order of the fields is V gene, clone size, D gene, J gene, CDR3 DNA, CDR3 protein. D genes are given only for firm matches. Expanded clones get a size class; other rows say once, few or many, or leave the size out.

V gene: TRBV7-2
clone size: NA
D gene: NA
J gene: TRBJ2-5
CDR3 DNA: TGTGCCAGCAGCTTAGCGGGAGCCGGAGAGACCCAGTACTTC
CDR3 protein: CASSLAGAGETQYF

V gene: TRBV27
clone size: NA
D gene: NA
J gene: TRBJ2-7
CDR3 DNA: TGTGCCAGCAGTTTAAAACTAGCCCCATATCAAAGCTCCTACGAGCAGTACTTC
CDR3 protein: CASSLKLAPYQSSYEQYF

V gene: TRBV27
clone size: many
D gene: NA
J gene: TRBJ1-2
CDR3 DNA: TGTGCCAGCAGTTTATCGAACGGGGTACATGGCTACACCTTC
CDR3 protein: CASSLSNGVHGYTF

V gene: TRBV9
clone size: few
D gene: TRBD1
J gene: TRBJ2-7
CDR3 DNA: TGTGCCAGCAGCGTAGGACCGGGACAGGGGGCGGACGAGCAGTACTTC
CDR3 protein: CASSVGPGQGADEQYF

V gene: TRBV29-1
clone size: NA
D gene: TRBD2
J gene: TRBJ2-1
CDR3 DNA: TGCAGCGTTGGAGGTAGCGGGAGTGGGAATGAGCAGTTCTTC
CDR3 protein: CSVGGSGSGNEQFF

V gene: TRBV29-1
clone size: few
D gene: NA
J gene: TRBJ2-5
CDR3 DNA: TGCAGCGTTACCAACTTCATCGTGCAGACCCAGTACTTC
CDR3 protein: CSVTNFIVQTQYF

V gene: TRBV19
clone size: few
D gene: NA
J gene: TRBJ1-5
CDR3 DNA: TGTGCCAGTAGTATAAAGAACAGGGGCAATCAGCCCCAGCATTTT
CDR3 protein: CASSIKNRGNQPQHF

V gene: TRBV12-3/TRBV12-4
clone size: NA
D gene: TRBD1
J gene: TRBJ1-5
CDR3 DNA: TGTGCCAGCACCGGGACAGGCAATCAGCCCCAGCATTTT
CDR3 protein: CASTGTGNQPQHF

V gene: TRBV24-1
clone size: once
D gene: NA
J gene: TRBJ1-2
CDR3 DNA: TGTGCCACCAGTGATTCCCGAACAGGGCCGGGTGACTATGGCTACACCTTC
CDR3 protein: CATSDSRTGPGDYGYTF

V gene: TRBV28
clone size: NA
D gene: NA
J gene: TRBJ1-1
CDR3 DNA: TGTGCCAGCAGTTTAATGGCCGGCAGGGGGAACACTGAAGCTTTCTTT
CDR3 protein: CASSLMAGRGNTEAFF

V gene: TRBV19
clone size: NA
D gene: TRBD1
J gene: TRBJ2-2
CDR3 DNA: TGTGCCAGTAGTAGACAGACAGGGGCCACCGGGGAGCTGTTTTTT
CDR3 protein: CASSRQTGATGELFF

V gene: TRBV5-5
clone size: NA
D gene: NA
J gene: TRBJ1-1
CDR3 DNA: TGTGCCAGCAGCTTACAGTCTGTAGCTGAAGCTTTCTTT
CDR3 protein: CASSLQSVAEAFF

V gene: TRBV28
clone size: few
D gene: NA
J gene: TRBJ2-7
CDR3 DNA: TGTGCCAGCAGTTTATGGCGTACGAACGAGCAGTACTTC
CDR3 protein: CASSLWRTNEQYF

V gene: TRBV5-1
clone size: once
D gene: NA
J gene: TRBJ1-3
CDR3 DNA: TGCGCCAGCAGCTCCAATACAGGGATCGGAAACACCATATATTTT
CDR3 protein: CASSSNTGIGNTIYF

V gene: TRBV19
clone size: few
D gene: NA
J gene: TRBJ1-1
CDR3 DNA: TGTGCCAGTAGTCTGGTACAACGTTCGAACACTGAAGCTTTCTTT
CDR3 protein: CASSLVQRSNTEAFF

V gene: TRBV5-4
clone size: NA
D gene: NA
J gene: TRBJ2-5
CDR3 DNA: TGTGCCAGCAGCTTGGCCAGGGTAAATCAAGAGACCCAGTACTTC
CDR3 protein: CASSLARVNQETQYF

V gene: TRBV27
clone size: once
D gene: TRBD1
J gene: TRBJ2-1
CDR3 DNA: TGTGCCAGCAGTTTTGGACAGGGGTTAAATGAGCAGTTCTTC
CDR3 protein: CASSFGQGLNEQFF

V gene: TRBV5-3
clone size: NA
D gene: TRBD1
J gene: TRBJ1-6
CDR3 DNA: TGTGCCAGAAGGACAGGGGCGGGAAATTCACCCCTCCACTTT
CDR3 protein: CARRTGAGNSPLHF

V gene: TRBV11-2
clone size: NA
D gene: TRBD2
J gene: TRBJ2-3
CDR3 DNA: TGTGCCAGCAGCTTACTAGCGGGACCAGATACGCAGTATTTT
CDR3 protein: CASSLLAGPDTQYF

V gene: TRBV2
clone size: NA
D gene: TRBD1
J gene: TRBJ1-5
CDR3 DNA: TGTGCCAGCAGGGGGGACAGTAGCAATCAGCCCCAGCATTTT
CDR3 protein: CASRGDSSNQPQHF

V gene: TRBV27
clone size: NA
D gene: NA
J gene: TRBJ1-2
CDR3 DNA: TGTGCCAGCAGTTTAAGGGGCGTTAACGGCTACACCTTC
CDR3 protein: CASSLRGVNGYTF

V gene: TRBV2
clone size: once
D gene: TRBD2
J gene: TRBJ2-4
CDR3 DNA: TGTGCCAGCAGTCGATTGGGGACTAGCGTAAACATTCAGTACTTC
CDR3 protein: CASSRLGTSVNIQYF

V gene: TRBV28
clone size: NA
D gene: NA
J gene: TRBJ2-1
CDR3 DNA: TGTGCCAGCAGTCCACGGTACAATGAGCAGTTCTTC
CDR3 protein: CASSPRYNEQFF

V gene: TRBV18
clone size: NA
D gene: NA
J gene: TRBJ1-1
CDR3 DNA: TGTGCCAGCTCACCACCAGCCAGGGAGAACACTGAAGCTTTCTTT
CDR3 protein: CASSPPARENTEAFF

V gene: TRBV18
clone size: once
D gene: NA
J gene: TRBJ1-1
CDR3 DNA: TGTGCCAGCTCTGCTTCAGGGGCCACCCCAGAAGCTTTCTTT
CDR3 protein: CASSASGATPEAFF

V gene: TRBV10-1
clone size: NA
D gene: NA
J gene: TRBJ2-7
CDR3 DNA: TGCGCCAGCAGTGAGTCTGGACTTGCGTCCTACGAGCAGTACTTC
CDR3 protein: CASSESGLASYEQYF

V gene: TRBV27
clone size: NA
D gene: NA
J gene: TRBJ1-1
CDR3 DNA: TGTGCCAGCAGTTTAGGGGCGGTGAACACTGAAGCTTTCTTT
CDR3 protein: CASSLGAVNTEAFF

V gene: TRBV7-9
clone size: NA
D gene: TRBD2
J gene: TRBJ2-3
CDR3 DNA: TGTGCCAGCAGCTTAGGGGGGACTAGACATTACACAGATACGCAGTATTTT
CDR3 protein: CASSLGGTRHYTDTQYF